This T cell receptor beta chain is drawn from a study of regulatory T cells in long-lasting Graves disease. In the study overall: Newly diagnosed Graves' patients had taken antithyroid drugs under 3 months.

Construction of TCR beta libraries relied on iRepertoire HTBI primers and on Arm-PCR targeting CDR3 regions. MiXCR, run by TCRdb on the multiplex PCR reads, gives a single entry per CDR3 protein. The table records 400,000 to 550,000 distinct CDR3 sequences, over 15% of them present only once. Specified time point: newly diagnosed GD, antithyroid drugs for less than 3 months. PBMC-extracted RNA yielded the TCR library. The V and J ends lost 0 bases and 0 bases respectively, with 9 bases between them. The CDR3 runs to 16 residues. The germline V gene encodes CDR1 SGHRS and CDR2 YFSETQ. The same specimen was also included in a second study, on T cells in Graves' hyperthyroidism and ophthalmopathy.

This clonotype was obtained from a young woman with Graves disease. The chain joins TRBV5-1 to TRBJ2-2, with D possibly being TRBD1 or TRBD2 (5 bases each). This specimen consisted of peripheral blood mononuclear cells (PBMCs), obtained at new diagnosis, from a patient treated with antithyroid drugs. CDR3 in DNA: TGCGCCAGCAGCTTGGGTGGGACGGCGAACACCGGGGAGCTGTTTTTT. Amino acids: CASSLGGTANTGELFF. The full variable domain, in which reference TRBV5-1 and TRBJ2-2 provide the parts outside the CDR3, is KAGVTQTPRYLIKTRGQQVTLSCSPISGHRSVSWYQQTPGQGLQFLFEYFSETQRNKGNFPGRFSGRQFSNSRSEMNVSTLELGDSALYLCASSLGGTANTGELFFGEGSRLTVL.